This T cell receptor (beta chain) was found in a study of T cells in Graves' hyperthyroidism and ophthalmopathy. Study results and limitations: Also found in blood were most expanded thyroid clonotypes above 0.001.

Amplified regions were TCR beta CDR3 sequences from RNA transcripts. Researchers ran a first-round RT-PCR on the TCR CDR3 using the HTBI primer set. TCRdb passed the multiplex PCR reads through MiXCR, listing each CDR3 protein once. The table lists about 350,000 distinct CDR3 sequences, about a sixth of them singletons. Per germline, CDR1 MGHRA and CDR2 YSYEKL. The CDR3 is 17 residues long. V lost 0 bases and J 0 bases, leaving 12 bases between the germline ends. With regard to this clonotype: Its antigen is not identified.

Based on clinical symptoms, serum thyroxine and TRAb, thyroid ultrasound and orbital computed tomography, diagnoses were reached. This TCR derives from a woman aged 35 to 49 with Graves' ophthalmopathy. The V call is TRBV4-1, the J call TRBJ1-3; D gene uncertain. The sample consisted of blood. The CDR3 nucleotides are TGCGCCAGCAGCCAAGATTGGGGAGGGAGCTCTGGAAACACCATATATTTT. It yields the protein CASSQDWGGSSGNTIYF.